This section outlines one T cell receptor (beta chain) sequence together with its context. This sample is drawn from a study of blood T cell repertoires in COVID-19. Study in general: Sample material is recorded as cDNA or gDNA derived from T cells, B-cell-depleted T cells, or PBMCs.

The table came from immunoSEQ multiplex PCR; TCRdb's copy has only in-frame clones and leaves some out. The sample has about 160,000 clones, 75% to 90% seen once. After removal of 7 bases from V and 1 base from J, the junction contained 5 bases not matched to a gene. CDR1 is MNHEY and CDR2 is SVGAGI in the germline V gene. The CDR3 consists of 15 residues. The sequenced sample consisted of peripheral blood. V gene TRBV6-5 combines with J gene TRBJ2-2, with TRBD1 matching 8 bases. This TCR was sampled from a human donor in a cohort sampled during active COVID-19. The CDR3 DNA reads as TGTGCCAGCACCACGGGACAGGTGAACACCGGGGAGCTGTTTTTT. Protein product: CASTTGQVNTGELFF.